This TCR beta chain was sequenced for a study of CD8+ T cells in alopecia areata. Study as a whole: At a dose of 5 to 10 mg twice daily, oral tofacitinib was given to treated patients. Study results and limitations: In scalp and blood, many expanded lesional clones persisted during tofacitinib.

Once RNA had been extracted, it was reverse transcribed into cDNA to act as the sequencing template. Some clones are missing from TCRdb's copy, which holds only in-frame ones; the method was immunoSEQ multiplex PCR. Here the sample spans around 170,000 clones, approximately 50% being singletons. As concerns this clone: Its antigen is not known.

The CDR3 runs 15 residues. The V gene's germline CDR1 is SGHTA and CDR2 FQGTGA. With 1 base removed from V and 13 bases from J, the gap between germline ends came to 20 bases. Sample treatment: oral pan-JAK inhibitor, 5-10 mg twice daily. This chain joins TRBV7-3 and TRBJ2-1; D is perhaps TRBD1 or TRBD2 (5 bases each). The source was CD8+ T cells sorted from blood, collected at approximately week 51, from a patient treated with tofacitinib. The sequence was collected from a human donor with alopecia areata. The CDR3 DNA sequence: TGTGCCAGCAGCTTAAATCAGGGACGAATCTCCTTTCAGTTCTTC. Residues: CASSLNQGRISFQFF.